What follows are 9 T cell receptor beta chains derived from one specimen sequenced in a study of OX40 agonist ivuxolimab in advanced cancers. TCRdb keeps only in-frame clones here, not all; method: immunoSEQ multiplex PCR. The table shows tens of thousands of clones, with about four fifths occurring only once. The input for sequencing was CD4+ or CD8+ T cells sorted from blood, taken in a trial of the OX40 agonist ivuxolimab. The origin of the receptors is an adult with an advanced solid tumor such as melanoma, head and neck, liver or kidney cancer.

The V call is TRBV4-1, the J call TRBJ2-7; 7 nucleotides match TRBD1. CDR1 MGHRA and CDR2 YSYEKL come from the germline V gene. Losses at the gene ends were 4 bases for V and 5 bases for J; bases not matched to a gene: 8. There are 14 residues in the CDR3. The CDR3 DNA follows: TGCGCCAGCAGCCCCTGGACAGGCCAGCACGAGCAGTACTTC. Translated, it gives CASSPWTGQHEQYF.

The V call is TRBV19, the J call TRBJ2-7; D possibly corresponds to TRBD2 (5 bases). Trimming removed 7 bases at V and 0 bases at J, with 13 bases between. Germline CDR1 LNHDA, CDR2 SQIVND (reference sequence). The length of the CDR3 is 14 residues. CDR3 in amino acids: CASTITRDSYEQYF. The CDR3 bases are TGTGCCAGTACCATTACTAGGGACTCCTACGAGCAGTACTTC.

The chain joins TRBV19 to TRBJ1-4, with D uncertain. Germline CDR1 and CDR2: LNHDA and SQIVND (reference sequence). This CDR3 is 13 amino acids long. The V and J ends lost 3 bases and 6 bases respectively, with 8 bases between them. The CDR3 reads CASSIMGYEKLFF. CDR3 nucleotide sequence: TGTGCCAGTAGTATCATGGGCTATGAAAAACTGTTTTTT.

The CDR3 protein is CASSVDLAGPSTDTQYF. Written as DNA, the CDR3 is TGTGCCAGCAGCGTAGACCTTGCGGGGCCCAGCACAGATACGCAGTATTTT. The J gene is TRBJ2-3, the V gene TRBV9; D may be TRBD2 (6 bases). Trimming stripped 0 bases from V and 0 bases from J, with 14 bases between. The germline V gene has CDR1 SGDLS and CDR2 YYNGEE. This CDR3 contains 17 residues.

Written as DNA, the CDR3 is TGTGCCTGGAGTGTACTCGGGGGTGAGCAGTTCTTC. This translates into CAWSVLGGEQFF. The rearrangement uses TRBV30 and TRBJ2-1; maybe TRBD2 (6 bases). Germline-derived CDR1 and CDR2 are GTSNPN and SVGIG (reference sequence). This CDR3 region has 12 residues. V was cut by 0 bases and J by 9 bases, with 9 bases left in between.

The rearrangement joins TRBV7-9 to TRBJ1-1, with 8 bases aligning to TRBD1. There are 15 residues in the CDR3. The trim removed 4 bases at V and 4 bases at J, leaving 8 bases unmatched. Per germline, CDR1 SEHNR and CDR2 FQNEAQ (reference sequence). The CDR3 DNA sequence: TGTGCCAGCAGCTCCTCGACAGGGGTGAGCACTGAAGCTTTCTTT. The encoded protein is CASSSSTGVSTEAFF.

J is TRBJ1-1 and V is TRBV21-1; the table's D call, TRBD1, was not checked against the DNA. TRBV21-1 constitutes a pseudogene. The length of the CDR3 is 16 residues. The CDR3 bases are TGTGCCAGCAGCAAAGTGGGCAGGGGGGTCAACACTGAAGCTTTCTTT. Amino acid sequence: CASSKVGRGVNTEAFF.

This clone was counted once. This chain connects TRBV6-5 to TRBJ2-7; D is unclear. Trimming pared 8 bases from V and 3 bases from J, leaving 14 bases between. The CDR3 extends over 13 amino acids. Germline V lookup: CDR1 MNHEY, CDR2 SVGAGI. The DNA for the CDR3 is TGTGCCAGCTGCCCAGGATGGGGCTACGAGCAGTACTTC. This translates into CASCPGWGYEQYF.

The chain couples TRBV6-6 to TRBJ2-7; the match to TRBD2 covers 10 bases. The CDR3 covers 15 residues. From germline, CDR1 is MNHNY and CDR2 SVGAGI (reference sequence). Trimming at V came to 6 bases and at J to 0 bases, leaving 5 bases not matched to a gene. The CDR3 DNA sequence: TGTGCCAGCAGCTGGGGACTAGCGTCCTCCTACGAGCAGTACTTC. Amino acids: CASSWGLASSYEQYF.